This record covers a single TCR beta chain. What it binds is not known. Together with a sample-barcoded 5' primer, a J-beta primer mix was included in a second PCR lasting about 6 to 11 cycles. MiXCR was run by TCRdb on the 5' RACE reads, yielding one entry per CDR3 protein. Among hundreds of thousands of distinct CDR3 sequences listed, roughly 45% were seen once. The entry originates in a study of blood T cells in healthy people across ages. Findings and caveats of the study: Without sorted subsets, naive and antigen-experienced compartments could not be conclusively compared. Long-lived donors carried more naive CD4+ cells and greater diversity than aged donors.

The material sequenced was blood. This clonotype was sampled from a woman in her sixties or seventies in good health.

The CDR3 is CASSQDGPVPLTKNIQYF. In DNA form, the CDR3 reads TGTGCCAGCAGCCAAGATGGTCCGGTTCCCTTGACCAAAAACATTCAGTACTTC. The gene calls are TRBV4-2 and TRBJ2-4; D is uncertain. V was pared by 0 bases and J by 2 bases, with 17 bases between. Per germline, CDR1 LGHNA and CDR2 YNFKEQ. CDR3 length equals 18 residues.